This T cell receptor beta chain is from a study of CD8 T cells in Susac syndrome. Germline loops: CDR1 SGHTA, CDR2 FQGNSA. With 0 bases removed from V and 5 bases from J, the gap between germline ends came to 0 bases. This CDR3 is 11 amino acids long. General study points: The authors acknowledged that their TCR sequencing and HLA analysis involved a relatively small number of individuals.

In this sample, this clonotype turned up many times. What it binds is not known. High-throughput TCR beta sequencing covered peripheral CD8+ and CD4+ T cells. Negative isolation yielded the CD8+ and CD4+ T cells, while FACS enriched the TEMRA cells. An amount of RNA that ranged from roughly 0.5 to 1 ug was reverse transcribed with random hexamers. Amplification of TCR beta CDR3 was carried out by immunoSEQ multiplex PCR, which covered 54 Vbeta and 13 Jbeta segments. TCRdb re-called the immunoSEQ multiplex PCR reads with MiXCR, one entry per CDR3 protein. Seen here are approximately 140,000 distinct CDR3 sequences, 85% to 95% observed once, and the top ten hold around 0.11%.

Sequenced material: CD4+ T cells from PBMCs. The chain links TRBV7-2 to TRBJ2-3; D is unresolved. The receptor's source is a human donor with multiple sclerosis. The CDR3 reads CASSLADTQYF. The CDR3, as DNA: TGTGCCAGCAGCTTAGCAGATACGCAGTATTTT.